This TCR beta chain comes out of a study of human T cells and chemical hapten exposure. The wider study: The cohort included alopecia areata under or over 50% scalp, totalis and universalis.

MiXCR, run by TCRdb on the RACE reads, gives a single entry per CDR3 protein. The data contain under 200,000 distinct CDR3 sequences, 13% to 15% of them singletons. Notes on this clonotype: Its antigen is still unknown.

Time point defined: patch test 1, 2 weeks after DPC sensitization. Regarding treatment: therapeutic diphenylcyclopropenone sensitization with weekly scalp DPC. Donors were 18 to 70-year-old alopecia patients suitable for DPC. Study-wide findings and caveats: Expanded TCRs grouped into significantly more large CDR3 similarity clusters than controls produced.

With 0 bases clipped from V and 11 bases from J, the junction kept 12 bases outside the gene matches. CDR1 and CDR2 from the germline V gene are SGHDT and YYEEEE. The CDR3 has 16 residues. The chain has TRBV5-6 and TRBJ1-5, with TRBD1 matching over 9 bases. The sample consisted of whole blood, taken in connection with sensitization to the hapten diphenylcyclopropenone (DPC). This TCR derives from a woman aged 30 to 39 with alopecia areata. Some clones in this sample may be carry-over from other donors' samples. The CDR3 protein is CASSLGTGARIESQHF. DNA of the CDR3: TGTGCCAGCAGCTTGGGGACAGGGGCCCGGATCGAGTCCCAGCATTTT.